The sequence of this T cell receptor beta chain was determined in a study of blood T cells in healthy people across ages. Study-level results: Observed TCR beta diversity per million T cells went down as age went up. This fall followed a roughly linear course with age.

A second 7 to 11 cycle PCR used barcoded and J-beta primers. Every cDNA was tagged by a template-switch adaptor with 12 random nucleotides. Researchers report that each sample yielded at least 3 million CDR3-containing paired-end reads. MiXCR was run by TCRdb on the 5' RACE reads, yielding one entry per CDR3 protein. The sample consists of about 620,000 distinct CDR3 sequences, around 50% of them appearing once. Germline CDR1 reads SEHNR; CDR2 reads FQNEAQ (reference sequence). The CDR3 runs to 13 residues. The V end lost 6 bases, the J end lost 1 base, and 10 bases lay between the germline ends. With regard to this clonotype: No antigen is known for it.

The J gene is TRBJ2-7, the V gene TRBV7-9; tentative D call: TRBD1 (6 bases). The sequencing input was blood. The TCR was taken from a woman older than 75 in good health. CDR3 amino acids: CASRVTGSYEQYF. The CDR3 nucleotides are TGTGCCAGCAGGGTTACAGGGTCCTACGAGCAGTACTTC.